These 19 T cell receptor beta chains share one sample of origin, sequenced in a study of T-cell memory formation after mild COVID-19. Each CDR3 protein gets one entry after TCRdb re-called the 5' RACE reads with MiXCR. This sample has more than 150,000 distinct CDR3 sequences; approximately 17% occur once, and the top ten carry roughly 4.3%. Sequenced material: PBMCs or a T cell subset sorted from them (not recorded which). The receptors were gathered from a man aged 18-30 years who had mild COVID-19 (a few samples of this study predate the infection). Cell type and time point are not known.

The chain links TRBV28 to TRBJ1-2; 9 bases match TRBD1. The CDR3 runs to 17 residues. V shed 4 bases, J shed 4 bases, and the junction held 13 bases outside the gene matches. Germline V gene data show CDR1 as MDHEN and CDR2 as SYDVKM. The CDR3 nucleotides are TGTGCCAGCAGTTCCCCCGGGACACAGGGGGCTAGCTATGGCTACACCTTC. Residues: CASSSPGTQGASYGYTF.

This chain connects TRBV4-3 to TRBJ1-2, with unresolved D. Trimming shortened V by 4 bases and J by 3 bases, and 18 bases separated the two germline ends. CDR1 is LGHNA and CDR2 is YSLEER in the germline V gene. This CDR3 is built from 16 residues. The CDR3 sequence is CASSPGRLEGYYGYTF. The CDR3, as DNA: TGCGCCAGCAGCCCCGGCAGGCTTGAGGGCTACTATGGCTACACCTTC.

This chain joins TRBV6-5 and TRBJ2-3, with 8 positions matching TRBD1. This CDR3 comprises 15 residues. The germline V gene encodes CDR1 MNHEY and CDR2 SVGAGI. Unmatched junction bases numbered 4, after V lost 4 bases and J lost 1 base. CDR3 in amino acids: CASSSGGWGTDTQYF. CDR3 DNA sequence: TGTGCCAGCAGTTCAGGGGGCTGGGGCACAGATACGCAGTATTTT.

The V and J genes are TRBV6-1 and TRBJ2-7; no firm D call. V lost 7 bases and J lost 5, with 15 bases in between. The CDR3 has 13 residues. Per the germline V gene, CDR1 is MNHNS and CDR2 is SASEGT. The CDR3 sequence: CASTIPPLNEQYF. In nucleotides, the CDR3 is TGTGCCAGCACCATCCCCCCTCTCAACGAGCAGTACTTC.

This clonotype was found many times. The chain couples TRBV12-3 or TRBV12-4 to TRBJ2-7; 7 nucleotides match TRBD2. CDR3 length: 13 amino acids. The junction had 6 bases not matched to a gene; V was cut back by 3 bases and J by 7 bases. The CDR3 sequence is CASSFVPGGEQYF. The CDR3 DNA reads TGTGCCAGCAGTTTTGTCCCCGGGGGGGAGCAGTACTTC.

The chain links TRBV25-1 to TRBJ2-3, with 11 bases matching TRBD2. The germline V gene has CDR1 MGHDK and CDR2 SYGVNS. CDR3 length equals 16 residues. The V and J ends lost 5 bases and 0 bases, in that order; junction bases with no gene match: 4. The CDR3 spells CASSPRLAGSTDTQYF. In DNA form, the CDR3 reads TGTGCCAGCAGTCCCCGACTAGCGGGGAGCACAGATACGCAGTATTTT.

The chain carries TRBV4-3 and TRBJ1-3; D gene ambiguous. Trimming pared 0 bases from V and 7 bases from J, leaving 16 bases between. Germline values: CDR1 LGHNA, CDR2 YSLEER. The length of the CDR3 is 16 residues. The CDR3 sequence is CASSQDDRYQANTIYF. In DNA form, the CDR3 reads TGCGCCAGCAGCCAAGATGATAGGTACCAAGCGAACACCATATATTTT.

This clonotype turned up a few times. The chain couples TRBV6-5 to TRBJ1-1; D is unclear. V was trimmed by 6 bases and J by 0 bases, leaving 17 bases between them. This CDR3 has 16 residues. From germline, CDR1 is MNHEY and CDR2 SVGAGI. CDR3 coding DNA: TGTGCCAGCAGGCCTACCGGAGGGCCTATGAACACTGAAGCTTTCTTT. Encoded protein: CASRPTGGPMNTEAFF.

The V call is TRBV3-1, the J call TRBJ2-7; the D gene is possibly TRBD2 (6 bases). Germline V gene sequence: CDR1 LGHDT, CDR2 YNNKEL (reference sequence). The ends were cut back, 5 bases at V and 5 bases at J, with 16 bases in the middle. CDR3 size: 14 residues. For the CDR3, the DNA is TGTGCCAGCAGCGACAGCGCCGGGGGTCACGAGCAGTACTTC. Its translation is CASSDSAGGHEQYF.

The CDR3, as DNA: TGTGCCATCAGTGGGACCCGGGACACTTCTAACTATGGCTACACCTTC. This gives the protein CAISGTRDTSNYGYTF. The chain is built from TRBV10-3 and TRBJ1-2, with a tentative D call TRBD1 (6 bases). From germline, CDR1 is ENHRY and CDR2 SYGVKD. V was trimmed by 4 bases and J by 0 bases, leaving 15 bases between them. CDR3 length: 16 amino acids.

This clonotype turned up a few times. CDR3 nucleotides: TGTGCCAGCAGTGAGACAGGGGGCAAGAACACTGAAGCTTTCTTT. It translates to CASSETGGKNTEAFF. The chain recombines TRBV6-5 with TRBJ1-1; TRBD1 agrees at 10 bases. With 5 bases clipped from V and 1 base from J, the junction kept 4 bases outside the gene matches. The germline V gene has CDR1 MNHEY and CDR2 SVGAGI. The CDR3 runs 15 residues.

This clonotype turned up a few times. CDR3 region: CASSQDTISNQPQHF. The CDR3, as DNA: TGTGCCAGCAGCCAAGACACCATTAGCAATCAGCCCCAGCATTTT. This chain connects TRBV3-1 to TRBJ1-5; no firm D call. The CDR3 length is 15 residues. Germline V gene sequence: CDR1 LGHDT, CDR2 YNNKEL (reference sequence). Trimming took 0 bases from V and 0 from J, leaving 6 bases between them.

The chain has TRBV29-1 and TRBJ1-2, with 8 bases aligning to TRBD1. The V gene end was trimmed by 5 bases and the J gene end by 3 bases; junction bases not matched to a gene: 11. This CDR3 is 15 amino acids long. CDR1 and CDR2 (germline): SQVTM, ANQGSEA. For the CDR3, the DNA is TGCAGCGTTCCAATTCGACAGGGGCGATACTATGGCTACACCTTC. This sequence encodes CSVPIRQGRYYGYTF. The variable domain in full, completed from reference TRBV29-1 and TRBJ1-2, reads SAVISQKPSRDICQRGTSLTIQCQVDSQVTMMFWYRQQPGQSLTLIATANQGSEATYESGFVIDKFPISRPNLTFSTLTVSNMSPEDSSIYLCSVPIRQGRYYGYTFGSGTRLTVV.

The chain links TRBV7-3 to TRBJ1-6, with TRBD1 identical over 10 bases. J gave up 9 bases and V 3 bases, and 2 bases lay outside the gene matches. The CDR3 length is 14 residues. Germline V CDR1 and CDR2: SGHTA, FQGTGA. This CDR3 is CASSLDRGTSPLHF. The CDR3 DNA is TGTGCCAGCAGCTTGGACAGGGGGACTTCACCCCTCCACTTT.

The chain couples TRBV12-3 or TRBV12-4 to TRBJ1-1; possibly TRBD1 for D (6 bases). CDR3 length equals 14 residues. V lost 3 bases and J 1 base, leaving 9 bases between the germline ends. The CDR3 DNA follows: TGTGCCAGCAGTTTGCAGGGGACGAACACTGAAGCTTTCTTT. It translates to CASSLQGTNTEAFF.

This clonotype was seen a handful of times. The V gene is TRBV18, the J gene TRBJ2-7; D remains unclear. This CDR3 comprises 13 residues. Deletions cut 2 bases from V and 7 bases from J, with 12 bases between. Germline loops: CDR1 KGHSH, CDR2 LQKENI. CDR3: CASSPTHTREQYF. For the CDR3, the DNA is TGTGCCAGCTCACCAACCCATACACGGGAGCAGTACTTC.

This rearrangement joins TRBV4-2 to TRBJ2-1, with TRBD2 matching over 9 bases. The CDR3 contains 15 residues. With V trimmed by 4 bases and J by 9 bases, 10 bases remained unmatched. The germline V gene encodes CDR1 LGHNA and CDR2 YNFKEQ. The CDR3 spells CASSPSSGALVEQFF. The CDR3 coding sequence is TGTGCCAGCAGCCCCTCTAGCGGGGCTCTCGTTGAGCAGTTCTTC.

The chain joins TRBV15 to TRBJ1-1, with 7 bases matching TRBD1. CDR1 is LNHNV, CDR2 YYDKDF, per germline (reference sequence). V lost 8 bases and J lost 8; bases outside the gene matches: 8. CDR3 length equals 12 residues. The CDR3 protein is CATSGDRREAFF. The CDR3 DNA reads TGTGCCACCTCGGGGGACAGAAGAGAAGCTTTCTTT.

The sample holds many counts of this clonotype. The gene calls are TRBV2 and TRBJ1-2; no firm D call. CDR1 and CDR2 from the germline V gene are SNHLY and FYNNEI. This CDR3 comprises 13 residues. The germline V and J ends were trimmed by 3 bases and 3 bases, with 8 bases remaining between them. In nucleotides, the CDR3 is TGTGCCAGCAGTGATTCGGCTTACTATGGCTACACCTTC. It yields the protein CASSDSAYYGYTF. The whole variable domain, filled in from reference TRBV2 and TRBJ1-2, reads EPEVTQTPSHQVTQMGQEVILRCVPISNHLYFYWYRQILGQKVEFLVSFYNNEISEKSEIFDDQFSVERPDGSNFTLKIRSTKLEDSAMYFCASSDSAYYGYTFGSGTRLTVV.